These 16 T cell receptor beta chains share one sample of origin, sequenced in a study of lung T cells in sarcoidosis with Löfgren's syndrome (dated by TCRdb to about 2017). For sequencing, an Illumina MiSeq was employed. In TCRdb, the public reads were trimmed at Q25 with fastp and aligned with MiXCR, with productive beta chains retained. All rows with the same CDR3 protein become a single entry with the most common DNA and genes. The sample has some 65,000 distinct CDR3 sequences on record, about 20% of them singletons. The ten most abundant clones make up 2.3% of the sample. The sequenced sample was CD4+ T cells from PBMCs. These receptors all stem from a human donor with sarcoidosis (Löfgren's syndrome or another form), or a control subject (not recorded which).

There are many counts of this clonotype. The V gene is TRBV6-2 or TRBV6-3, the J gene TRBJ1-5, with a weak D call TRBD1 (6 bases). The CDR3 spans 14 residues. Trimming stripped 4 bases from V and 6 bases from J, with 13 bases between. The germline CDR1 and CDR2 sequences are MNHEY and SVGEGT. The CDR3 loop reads CASSFPGVVQPQHF. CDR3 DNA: TGTGCCAGCAGTTTCCCAGGGGTGGTTCAGCCCCAGCATTTT.

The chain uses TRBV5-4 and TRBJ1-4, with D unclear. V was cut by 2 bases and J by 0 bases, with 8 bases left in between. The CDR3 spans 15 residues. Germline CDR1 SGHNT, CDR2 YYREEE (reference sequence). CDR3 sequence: CASSLAGATNEKLFF. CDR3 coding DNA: TGTGCCAGCAGCTTAGCCGGTGCAACTAATGAAAAACTGTTTTTT.

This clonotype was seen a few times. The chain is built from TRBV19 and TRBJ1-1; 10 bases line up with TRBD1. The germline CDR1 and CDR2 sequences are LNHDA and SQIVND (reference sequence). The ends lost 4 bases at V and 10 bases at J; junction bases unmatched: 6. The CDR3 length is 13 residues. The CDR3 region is CASSKRDRGRAFF. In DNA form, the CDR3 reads TGTGCCAGTAGTAAACGTGACAGGGGGCGAGCTTTCTTT.

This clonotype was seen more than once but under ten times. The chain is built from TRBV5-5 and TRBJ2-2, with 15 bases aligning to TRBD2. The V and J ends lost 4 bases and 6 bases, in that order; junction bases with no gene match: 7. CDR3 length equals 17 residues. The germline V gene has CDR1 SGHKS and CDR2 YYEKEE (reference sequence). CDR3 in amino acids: CASSRGLAGGPAGELFF. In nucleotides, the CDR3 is TGTGCCAGCAGCCGCGGACTAGCGGGGGGGCCCGCCGGGGAGCTGTTTTTT. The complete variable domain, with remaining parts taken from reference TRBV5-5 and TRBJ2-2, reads DAGVTQSPTHLIKTRGQQVTLRCSPISGHKSVSWYQQVLGQGPQFIFQYYEKEERGRGNFPDRFSARQFPNYSSELNVNALLLGDSALYLCASSRGLAGGPAGELFFGEGSRLTVL.

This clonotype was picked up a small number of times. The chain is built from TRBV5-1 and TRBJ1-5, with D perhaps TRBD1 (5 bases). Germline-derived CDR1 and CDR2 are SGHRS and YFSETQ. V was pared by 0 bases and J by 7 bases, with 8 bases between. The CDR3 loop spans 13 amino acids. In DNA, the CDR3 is TGCGCCAGCAGCTTGGAGGGGTGGCAGCCCCAGCATTTT. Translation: CASSLEGWQPQHF.

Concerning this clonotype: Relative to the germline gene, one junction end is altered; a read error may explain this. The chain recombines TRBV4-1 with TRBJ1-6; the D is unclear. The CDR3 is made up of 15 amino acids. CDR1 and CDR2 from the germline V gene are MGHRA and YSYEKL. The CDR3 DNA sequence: TGCGCCAGCAGCCAAGGTTTCACAGCTAATTCACCCCTCTACTTT. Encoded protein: CASSQGFTANSPLYF.

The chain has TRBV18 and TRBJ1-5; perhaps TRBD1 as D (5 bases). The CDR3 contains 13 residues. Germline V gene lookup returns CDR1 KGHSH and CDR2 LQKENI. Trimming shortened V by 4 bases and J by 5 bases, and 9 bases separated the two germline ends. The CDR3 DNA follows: TGTGCCAGCTCACTGTCCAGGGATCAGCCCCAGCATTTT. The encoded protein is CASSLSRDQPQHF. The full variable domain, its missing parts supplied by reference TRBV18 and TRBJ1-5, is NAGVMQNPRHLVRRRGQEARLRCSPMKGHSHVYWYRQLPEEGLKFMVYLQKENIIDESGMPKERFSAEFPKEGPSILRIQQVVRGDSAAYFCASSLSRDQPQHFGDGTRLSIL.

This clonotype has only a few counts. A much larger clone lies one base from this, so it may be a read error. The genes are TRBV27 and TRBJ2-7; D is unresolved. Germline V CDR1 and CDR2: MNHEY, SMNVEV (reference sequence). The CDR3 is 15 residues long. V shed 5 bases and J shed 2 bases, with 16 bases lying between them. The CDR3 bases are TGTGCCAGCAGTCTCGCCTACCTCGGCACCTACGAGCAGTACTTC. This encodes CASSLAYLGTYEQYF.

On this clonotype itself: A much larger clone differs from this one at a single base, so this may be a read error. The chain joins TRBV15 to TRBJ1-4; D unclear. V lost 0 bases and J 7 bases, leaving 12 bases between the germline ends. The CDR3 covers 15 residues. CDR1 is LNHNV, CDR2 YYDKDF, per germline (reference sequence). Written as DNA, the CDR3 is TGTGCCACCAGCAGAGAAGAAGGGAGGAGTGAAAAACTGTTTTTT. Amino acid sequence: CATSREEGRSEKLFF.

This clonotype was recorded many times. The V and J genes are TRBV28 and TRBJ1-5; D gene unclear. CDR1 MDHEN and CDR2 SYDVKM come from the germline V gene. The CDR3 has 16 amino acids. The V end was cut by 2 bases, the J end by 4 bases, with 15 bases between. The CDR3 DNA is TGTGCCAGCAGTTTACTGAGAGGGAAAACTAATCAGCCCCAGCATTTT. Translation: CASSLLRGKTNQPQHF. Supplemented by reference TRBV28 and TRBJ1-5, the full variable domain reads DVKVTQSSRYLVKRTGEKVFLECVQDMDHENMFWYRQDPGLGLRLIYFSYDVKMKEKGDIPEGYSVSREKKERFSLILESASTNQTSMYLCASSLLRGKTNQPQHFGDGTRLSIL.

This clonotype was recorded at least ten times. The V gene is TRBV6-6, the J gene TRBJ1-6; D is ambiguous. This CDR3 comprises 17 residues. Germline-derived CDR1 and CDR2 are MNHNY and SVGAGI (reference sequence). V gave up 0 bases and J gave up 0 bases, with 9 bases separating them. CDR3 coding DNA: TGTGCCAGCAGTTACTCGGGCAGACGCTCCTATAATTCACCCCTCCACTTT. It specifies CASSYSGRRSYNSPLHF.

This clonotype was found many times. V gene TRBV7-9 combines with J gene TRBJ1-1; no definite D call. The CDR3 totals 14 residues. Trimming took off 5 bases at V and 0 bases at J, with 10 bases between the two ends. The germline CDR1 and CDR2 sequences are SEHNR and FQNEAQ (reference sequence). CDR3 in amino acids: CASSPSGMNTEAFF. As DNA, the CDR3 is TGTGCCAGCAGCCCTTCCGGTATGAACACTGAAGCTTTCTTT.

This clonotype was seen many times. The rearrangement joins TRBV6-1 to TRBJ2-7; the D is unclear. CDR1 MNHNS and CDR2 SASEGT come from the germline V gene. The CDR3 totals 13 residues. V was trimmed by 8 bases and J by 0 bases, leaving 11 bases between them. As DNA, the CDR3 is TGTGCCAGCGGTCCGGGTAGCTCCTACGAGCAGTACTTC. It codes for CASGPGSSYEQYF.

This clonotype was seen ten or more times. In DNA form, the CDR3 reads TGTGCCAGCAGGGTCACCGAATCCACTGAAGCTTTCTTT. It encodes CASRVTESTEAFF. The chain joins TRBV6-1 to TRBJ1-1; D remains unclear. V lost 6 bases and J lost 4, with 12 bases in between. The CDR3 totals 13 residues. Per the germline V gene, CDR1 is MNHNS and CDR2 is SASEGT.

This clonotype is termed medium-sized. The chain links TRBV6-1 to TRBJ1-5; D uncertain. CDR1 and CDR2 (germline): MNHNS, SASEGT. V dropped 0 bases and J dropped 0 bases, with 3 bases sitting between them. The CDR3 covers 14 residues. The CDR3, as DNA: TGTGCCAGCAGTGAAGCTTATAGCAATCAGCCCCAGCATTTT. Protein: CASSEAYSNQPQHF.

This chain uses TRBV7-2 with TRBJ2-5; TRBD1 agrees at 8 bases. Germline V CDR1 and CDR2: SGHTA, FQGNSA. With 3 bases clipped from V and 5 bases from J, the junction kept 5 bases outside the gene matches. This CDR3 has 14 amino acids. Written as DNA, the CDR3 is TGTGCCAGCAGCTTTTACAGGGACAGGGAGACCCAGTACTTC. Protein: CASSFYRDRETQYF. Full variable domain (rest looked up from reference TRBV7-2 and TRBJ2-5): GAGVSQSPSNKVTEKGKDVELRCDPISGHTALYWYRQSLGQGLEFLIYFQGNSAPDKSGLPSDRFSAERTGGSVSTLTIQRTQQEDSAVYLCASSFYRDRETQYFGPGTRLLVL.